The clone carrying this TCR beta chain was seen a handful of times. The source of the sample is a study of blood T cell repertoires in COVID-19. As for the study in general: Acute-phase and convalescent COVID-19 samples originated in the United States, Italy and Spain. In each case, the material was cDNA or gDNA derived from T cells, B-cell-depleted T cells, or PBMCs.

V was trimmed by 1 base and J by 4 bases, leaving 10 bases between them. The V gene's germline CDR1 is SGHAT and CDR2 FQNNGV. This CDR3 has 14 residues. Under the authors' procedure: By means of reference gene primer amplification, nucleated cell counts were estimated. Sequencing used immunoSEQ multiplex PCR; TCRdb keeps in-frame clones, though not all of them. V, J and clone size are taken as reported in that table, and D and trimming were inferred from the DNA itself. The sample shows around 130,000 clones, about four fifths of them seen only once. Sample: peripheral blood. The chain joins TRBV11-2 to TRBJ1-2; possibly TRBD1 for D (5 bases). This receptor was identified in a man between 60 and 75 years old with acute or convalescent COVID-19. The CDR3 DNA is TGTGCCAGCAGCTTAGGCAGGGTTGGCTATGGCTACACCTTC. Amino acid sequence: CASSLGRVGYGYTF.